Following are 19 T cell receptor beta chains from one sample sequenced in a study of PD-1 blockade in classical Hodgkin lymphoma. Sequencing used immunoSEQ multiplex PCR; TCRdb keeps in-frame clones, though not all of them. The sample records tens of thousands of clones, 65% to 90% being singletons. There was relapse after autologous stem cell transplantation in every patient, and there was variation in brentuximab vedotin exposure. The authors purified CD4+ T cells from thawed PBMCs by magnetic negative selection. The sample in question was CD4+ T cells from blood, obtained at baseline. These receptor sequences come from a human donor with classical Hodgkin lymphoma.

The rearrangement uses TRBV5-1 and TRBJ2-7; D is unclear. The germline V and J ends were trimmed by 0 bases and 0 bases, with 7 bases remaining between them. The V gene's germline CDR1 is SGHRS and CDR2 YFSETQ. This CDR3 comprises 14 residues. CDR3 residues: CASSLEVTSYEQYF. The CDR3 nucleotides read TGCGCCAGCAGCTTGGAGGTTACCTCCTACGAGCAGTACTTC.

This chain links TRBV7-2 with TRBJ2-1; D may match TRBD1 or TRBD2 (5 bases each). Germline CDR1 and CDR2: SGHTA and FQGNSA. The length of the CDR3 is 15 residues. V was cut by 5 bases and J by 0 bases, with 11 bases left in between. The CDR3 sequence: CASSKGRSSYNEQFF. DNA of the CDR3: TGTGCCAGCAGCAAGGGACGGAGCTCCTACAATGAGCAGTTCTTC.

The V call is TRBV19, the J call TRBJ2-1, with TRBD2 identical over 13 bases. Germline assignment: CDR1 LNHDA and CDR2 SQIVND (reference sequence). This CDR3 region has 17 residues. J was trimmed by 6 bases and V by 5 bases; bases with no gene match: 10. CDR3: CASSSGRTSGRANEQFF. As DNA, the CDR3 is TGTGCCAGTAGTTCCGGAAGGACTAGCGGGAGAGCCAATGAGCAGTTCTTC.

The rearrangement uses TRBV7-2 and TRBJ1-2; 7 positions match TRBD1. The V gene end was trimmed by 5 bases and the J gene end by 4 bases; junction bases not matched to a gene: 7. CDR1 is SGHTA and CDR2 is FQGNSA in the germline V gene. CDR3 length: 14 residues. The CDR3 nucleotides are TGTGCCAGCAGCCCTGACAGGGCTGCCTATGGCTACACCTTC. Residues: CASSPDRAAYGYTF.

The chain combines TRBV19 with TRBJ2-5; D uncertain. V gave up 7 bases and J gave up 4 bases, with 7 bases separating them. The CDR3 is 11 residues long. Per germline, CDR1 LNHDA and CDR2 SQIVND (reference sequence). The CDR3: CASTQGETQYF. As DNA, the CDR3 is TGTGCCAGTACCCAAGGAGAGACCCAGTACTTC. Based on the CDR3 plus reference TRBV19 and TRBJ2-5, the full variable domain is DGGITQSPKYLFRKEGQNVTLSCEQNLNHDAMYWYRQDPGQGLRLIYYSQIVNDFQKGDIAEGYSVSREKKESFPLTVTSAQKNPTAFYLCASTQGETQYFGPGTRLLVL.

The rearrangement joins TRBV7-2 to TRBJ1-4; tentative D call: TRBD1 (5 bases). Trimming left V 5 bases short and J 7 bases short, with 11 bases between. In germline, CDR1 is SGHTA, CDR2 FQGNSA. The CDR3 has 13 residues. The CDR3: CASSGGLAEKLFF. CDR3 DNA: TGTGCCAGCAGCGGGGGTTTGGCTGAAAAACTGTTTTTT. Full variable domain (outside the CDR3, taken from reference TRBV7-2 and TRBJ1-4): GAGVSQSPSNKVTEKGKDVELRCDPISGHTALYWYRQSLGQGLEFLIYFQGNSAPDKSGLPSDRFSAERTGGSVSTLTIQRTQQEDSAVYLCASSGGLAEKLFFGSGTQLSVL.

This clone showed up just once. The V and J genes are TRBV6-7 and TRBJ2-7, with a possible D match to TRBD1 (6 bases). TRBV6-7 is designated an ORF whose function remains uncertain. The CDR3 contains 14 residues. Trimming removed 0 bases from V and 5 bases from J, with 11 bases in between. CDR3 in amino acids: CASSYSRGHHEQYF. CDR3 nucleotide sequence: TGTGCCAGCAGTTACTCCAGGGGACACCACGAGCAGTACTTC.

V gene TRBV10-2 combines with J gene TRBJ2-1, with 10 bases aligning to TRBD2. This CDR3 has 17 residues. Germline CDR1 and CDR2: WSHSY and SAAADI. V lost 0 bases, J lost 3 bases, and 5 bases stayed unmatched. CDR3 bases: TGCGCCAGCAGTGAGTCTCTAGCGGGAGCGGGCTACAATGAGCAGTTCTTC. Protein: CASSESLAGAGYNEQFF.

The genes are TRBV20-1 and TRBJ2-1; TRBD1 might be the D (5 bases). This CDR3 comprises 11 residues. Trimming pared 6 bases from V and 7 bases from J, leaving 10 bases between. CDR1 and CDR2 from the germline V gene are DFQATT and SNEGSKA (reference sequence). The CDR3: CSARDSNEQFF. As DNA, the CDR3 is TGCAGTGCCCGAGACAGTAATGAGCAGTTCTTC.

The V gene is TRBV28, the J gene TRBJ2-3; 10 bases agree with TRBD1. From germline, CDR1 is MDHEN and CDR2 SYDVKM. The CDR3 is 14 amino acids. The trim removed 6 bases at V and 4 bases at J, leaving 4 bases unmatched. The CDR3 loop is CASRWDRGSDTQYF. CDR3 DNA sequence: TGTGCCAGCAGGTGGGACAGGGGATCAGATACGCAGTATTTT.

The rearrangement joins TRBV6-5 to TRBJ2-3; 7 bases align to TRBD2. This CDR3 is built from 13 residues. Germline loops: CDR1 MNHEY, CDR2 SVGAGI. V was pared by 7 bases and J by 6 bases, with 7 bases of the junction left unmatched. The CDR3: CASTSPGGDTQYF. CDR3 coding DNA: TGTGCCAGCACATCACCCGGGGGGGATACGCAGTATTTT.

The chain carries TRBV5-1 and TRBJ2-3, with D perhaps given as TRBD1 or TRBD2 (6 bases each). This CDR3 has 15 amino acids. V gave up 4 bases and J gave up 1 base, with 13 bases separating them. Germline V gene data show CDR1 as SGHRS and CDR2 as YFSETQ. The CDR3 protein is CASSREGGGTDTQYF. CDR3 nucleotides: TGCGCCAGCAGCCGAGAGGGGGGTGGCACAGATACGCAGTATTTT.

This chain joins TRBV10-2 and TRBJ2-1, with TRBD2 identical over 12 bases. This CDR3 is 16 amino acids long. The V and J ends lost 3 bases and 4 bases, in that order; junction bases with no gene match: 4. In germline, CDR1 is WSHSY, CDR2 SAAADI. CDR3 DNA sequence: TGCGCCAGCAGTGAAACTAGCGGGAGGTCGTACAATGAGCAGTTCTTC. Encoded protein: CASSETSGRSYNEQFF.

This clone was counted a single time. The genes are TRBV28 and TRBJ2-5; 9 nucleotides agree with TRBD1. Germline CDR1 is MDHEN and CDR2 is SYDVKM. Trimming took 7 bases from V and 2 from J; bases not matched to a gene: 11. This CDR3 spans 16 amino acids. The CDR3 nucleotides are TGTGCCAGCAATTCCGTCGGGACAGGGAATCAAGAGACCCAGTACTTC. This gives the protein CASNSVGTGNQETQYF.

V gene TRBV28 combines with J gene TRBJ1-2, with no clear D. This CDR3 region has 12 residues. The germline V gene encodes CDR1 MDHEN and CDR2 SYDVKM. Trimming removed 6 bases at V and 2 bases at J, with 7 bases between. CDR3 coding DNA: TGTGCCAGCAGCCCCCCAAACTATGGCTACACCTTC. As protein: CASSPPNYGYTF.

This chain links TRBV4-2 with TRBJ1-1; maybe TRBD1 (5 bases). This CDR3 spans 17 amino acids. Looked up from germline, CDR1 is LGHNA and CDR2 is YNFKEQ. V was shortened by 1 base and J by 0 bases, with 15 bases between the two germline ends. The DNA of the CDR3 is TGTGCCAGCAGCCAAGCGGGGCAGGGCGCTCTGAACACTGAAGCTTTCTTT. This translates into CASSQAGQGALNTEAFF.

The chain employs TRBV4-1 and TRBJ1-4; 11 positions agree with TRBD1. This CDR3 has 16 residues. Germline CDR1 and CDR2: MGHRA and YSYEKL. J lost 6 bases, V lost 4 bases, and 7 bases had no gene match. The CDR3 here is CASSPLGQGADEKLFF. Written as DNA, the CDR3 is TGCGCCAGCAGCCCCTTAGGACAGGGGGCAGATGAAAAACTGTTTTTT.

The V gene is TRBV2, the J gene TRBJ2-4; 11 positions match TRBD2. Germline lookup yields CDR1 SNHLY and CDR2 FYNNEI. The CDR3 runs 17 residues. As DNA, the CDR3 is TGTGCTACGGGGGGGCTAGCGGGAGGACTAGCCAAAAACATTCAGTACTTC. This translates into CATGGLAGGLAKNIQYF.

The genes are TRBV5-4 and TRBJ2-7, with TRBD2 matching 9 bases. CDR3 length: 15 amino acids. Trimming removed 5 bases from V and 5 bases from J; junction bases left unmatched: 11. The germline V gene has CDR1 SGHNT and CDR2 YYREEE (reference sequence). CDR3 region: CASSFPAGGPDEQYF. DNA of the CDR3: TGTGCCAGCAGTTTCCCTGCGGGAGGGCCTGACGAGCAGTACTTC.